A single sample is the source of the 25 T cell receptor beta chains below, sequenced in a study of blood T cell repertoires in COVID-19. This table comes from immunoSEQ multiplex PCR, and its TCRdb copy is limited to in-frame clones, with some not included. Of 160,000 or so clones in the sample, around 84% were seen once. The sample taken for sequencing was peripheral blood. These receptors were obtained from a man aged 35-49 years with acute or convalescent COVID-19.

The gene calls are TRBV5-8 and TRBJ2-5; possibly TRBD2 for D (5 bases). CDR3 length: 14 residues. Germline V gives CDR1 SGHTS, CDR2 YDEGEE. Trimming left V 0 bases short and J 5 bases short, with 11 bases between. The CDR3 here is CASSLGTRQETQYF. The CDR3 nucleotides are TGTGCCAGCAGCTTGGGGACTCGGCAGGAGACCCAGTACTTC. Supplemented by reference TRBV5-8 and TRBJ2-5, the full variable domain reads EAGVTQSPTHLIKTRGQQATLRCSPISGHTSVYWYQQALGLGLQFLLWYDEGEERNRGNFPPRFSGRQFPNYSSELNVNALELEDSALYLCASSLGTRQETQYFGPGTRLLVL.

The chain combines TRBV10-3 with TRBJ1-4; D might be TRBD1 (6 bases). Trimming left V 6 bases short and J 7 bases short, with 12 bases between. CDR3 length: 13 amino acids. Germline V gene data show CDR1 as ENHRY and CDR2 as SYGVKD. The CDR3 reads CAIRAGEGEKLFF. CDR3 DNA: TGTGCCATCAGGGCAGGGGAGGGTGAAAAACTGTTTTTT.

CDR3 DNA sequence: TGTGCCAGCAGCCTTATTTTTGCGGGGGGAATCCAAGAGACCCAGTACTTC. This sequence encodes CASSLIFAGGIQETQYF. The genes are TRBV7-8 and TRBJ2-5; TRBD2 matches 8 bases. Germline V CDR1 and CDR2: SGHVS, FQNEAQ. Germline trimming cut 5 bases from V and 1 base from J; bases unmatched to any gene: 12. There are 17 residues in the CDR3. Together with reference TRBV7-8 and TRBJ2-5, the CDR3 gives the full variable domain: GAGVSQSPRYKVAKRGQDVALRCDPISGHVSLFWYQQALGQGPEFLTYFQNEAQLDKSGLPSDRFFAERPEGSVSTLKIQRTQQEDSAVYLCASSLIFAGGIQETQYFGPGTRLLVL.

This clone has only one observation. The J gene is TRBJ1-1, the V gene TRBV2, with D perhaps matching TRBD1 (5 bases). Germline CDR1 SNHLY, CDR2 FYNNEI. V lost 3 bases, J lost 5 bases, and 10 bases lay in between. The CDR3 extends over 13 amino acids. CDR3 sequence (DNA): TGTGCCAGCAGTGACAGGGTTGGGACTGAAGCTTTCTTT. This translates into CASSDRVGTEAFF.

The chain combines TRBV5-6 with TRBJ1-4, with D possibly being TRBD1 (5 bases). The CDR3 length is 15 residues. Deletions cut 0 bases from V and 7 bases from J, with 13 bases between. CDR1 SGHDT and CDR2 YYEEEE come from the germline V gene. Here the CDR3 DNA reads TGTGCCAGCAGCTTGGCTTCGTCCGGGGGTGAAAAACTGTTTTTT. This encodes CASSLASSGGEKLFF.

V usage is TRBV5-6 and J usage is TRBJ2-1; possibly TRBD2 for D (6 bases). Germline assignment: CDR1 SGHDT and CDR2 YYEEEE. V lost 1 base and J lost 13, with 12 bases in between. The CDR3 has 12 amino acids. In nucleotides, the CDR3 is TGTGCCAGCAGCTTGACGTCGCGGGACCAGTTCTTC. Protein sequence: CASSLTSRDQFF.

The CDR3 sequence is CASSPTASSYNEQFF. CDR3 nucleotides: TGTGCCAGCAGCCCCACAGCCAGCTCCTACAATGAGCAGTTCTTC. This sequence joins TRBV7-3 and TRBJ2-1; no definite D call. The germline V and J ends were trimmed by 5 bases and 0 bases, with 11 bases remaining between them. The CDR3 contains 15 residues. CDR1 and CDR2 from the germline V gene are SGHTA and FQGTGA.

There are a few counts of this clone. The chain couples TRBV4-1 to TRBJ1-1, with D possibly being TRBD1 (5 bases). This CDR3 region has 17 residues. Per germline, CDR1 MGHRA and CDR2 YSYEKL. V was clipped by 2 bases and J by 6 bases, with 22 bases between them. The CDR3 loop is CASSQYPYQTQGPEAFF. CDR3 in DNA: TGCGCCAGCAGCCAATATCCGTACCAGACCCAGGGCCCTGAAGCTTTCTTT.

The rearrangement joins TRBV30 to TRBJ1-1; 9 bases fit TRBD1. CDR1 is GTSNPN and CDR2 is SVGIG in the germline V gene (reference sequence). Losses at the gene ends were 1 base for V and 8 bases for J; bases not matched to a gene: 2. CDR3 length: 12 amino acids. The CDR3 DNA reads as TGTGCCTGGAGTGGGGACAGGGCCGAAGCTTTCTTT. This translates into CAWSGDRAEAFF.

The rearrangement links TRBV4-2 to TRBJ2-3; D gene uncertain. V was cut by 0 bases and J by 3 bases, with 7 bases left in between. The CDR3 is 14 residues long. Germline values: CDR1 LGHNA, CDR2 YNFKEQ. CDR3 nucleotide sequence: TGTGCCAGCAGCCAAGATGGGCGAACAGATACGCAGTATTTT. Amino acid sequence: CASSQDGRTDTQYF.

The CDR3 region is CASSQVSVQETQYF. The CDR3 bases are TGTGCCAGCAGCCAAGTTTCCGTTCAAGAGACCCAGTACTTC. The genes are TRBV3-1 (or the pseudogene TRBV3-2) and TRBJ2-5; unclear D gene. This CDR3 has 14 residues. With 1 base removed from V and 2 bases from J, the gap between germline ends came to 8 bases. Germline CDR1 reads LGHDT; CDR2 reads YNNKEL (reference sequence).

This clone was counted a few times. The genes are TRBV5-5 and TRBJ1-5, with D uncertain. The CDR3 sequence is 15 residues long. Trimming pared 0 bases from V and 6 bases from J, leaving 13 bases between. CDR1 and CDR2 (germline): SGHKS, YYEKEE (reference sequence). In nucleotides, the CDR3 is TGTGCCAGCAGCTTGGGGGTTGGGAGTGGTCAGCCCCAGCATTTT. Encoded protein: CASSLGVGSGQPQHF.

The chain carries TRBV11-2 and TRBJ1-6; a possible D gene is TRBD1 (6 bases). Trimming removed 2 bases from V and 10 bases from J, with 12 bases in between. This CDR3 spans 14 amino acids. Germline CDR1 reads SGHAT; CDR2 reads FQNNGV. The CDR3: CASSLIAGDSPLHF. CDR3 in DNA: TGTGCCAGCAGCTTAATCGCAGGGGACTCACCCCTCCACTTT.

This clone was detected a few times. The rearrangement uses TRBV5-8 and TRBJ1-1, with TRBD1 as a possible D gene (5 bases). V lost 0 bases and J 11 bases, leaving 14 bases between the germline ends. CDR1 and CDR2 (germline): SGHTS, YDEGEE. CDR3 length: 13 amino acids. The CDR3 loop reads CASSLVKTGKAFF. CDR3 nucleotide sequence: TGTGCCAGCAGCTTGGTTAAAACAGGCAAGGCTTTCTTT.

This rearrangement joins TRBV18 to TRBJ1-1; D may be TRBD1 (5 bases). Trimming removed 2 bases at V and 5 bases at J, with 15 bases between. The CDR3 contains 15 residues. Germline-derived CDR1 and CDR2 are KGHSH and LQKENI. CDR3 region: CASSPAQNQGTEAFF. The CDR3 nucleotides read TGTGCCAGCTCACCAGCACAAAACCAGGGTACTGAAGCTTTCTTT.

This rearrangement joins TRBV19 to TRBJ2-3, with 8 bases matching TRBD2. Germline V CDR1 and CDR2: LNHDA, SQIVND (reference sequence). This CDR3 contains 16 residues. The V segment lost 10 bases and the J segment 0 bases; nucleotides outside the gene matches: 12. CDR3 coding DNA: TGTGCCACCAGGAGGGCGGGGGGCCCCAGCACAGATACGCAGTATTTT. This encodes CATRRAGGPSTDTQYF.

The chain joins TRBV9 to TRBJ1-2; D unclear. V was clipped by 1 base and J by 8 bases, with 15 bases between them. Germline V gene sequence: CDR1 SGDLS, CDR2 YYNGEE. The CDR3 has 14 residues. The CDR3 nucleotides are TGTGCCAGCAGCGTATCGGGCGGGGAGGTCGGCTACACCTTC. It codes for CASSVSGGEVGYTF.

J is TRBJ1-1 and V is TRBV4-3, with 8 bases lining up with TRBD1. V trimming: 4 bases; J trimming: 5 bases; junction bases outside the gene matches: 9. Germline lookup yields CDR1 LGHNA and CDR2 YSLEER. The CDR3 contains 15 residues. The CDR3 nucleotides are TGCGCCAGCAGCCCACGGACAGGGCGAAGTACTGAAGCTTTCTTT. This translates into CASSPRTGRSTEAFF.

V usage is TRBV5-1 and J usage is TRBJ1-1; a weak D match, TRBD1 (5 bases). V was trimmed by 0 bases and J by 5 bases, leaving 14 bases between them. There are 15 residues in the CDR3. The V gene's germline CDR1 is SGHRS and CDR2 YFSETQ. CDR3 sequence: CASSLANLGETEAFF. CDR3 coding DNA: TGCGCCAGCAGCTTGGCCAATTTAGGGGAAACTGAAGCTTTCTTT.

V usage is TRBV19 and J usage is TRBJ2-7, with 11 nucleotides matching TRBD2. Losses at the gene ends were 8 bases for V and 0 bases for J; bases not matched to a gene: 3. The CDR3 sequence is 14 residues long. Germline V gene lookup returns CDR1 LNHDA and CDR2 SQIVND (reference sequence). The chain's CDR3 is CASASGGSSYEQYF. The CDR3 region has the DNA TGTGCCAGTGCTAGCGGGGGGAGCTCCTACGAGCAGTACTTC.

This rearrangement joins TRBV6-1 to TRBJ1-2, with TRBD1 matching over 7 bases. Germline CDR1 and CDR2: MNHNS and SASEGT. V lost 10 bases and J lost 8; bases outside the gene matches: 7. This CDR3 is 11 amino acids long. The CDR3 region is CATRQGGGYTF. CDR3 nucleotides: TGTGCCACCCGACAGGGCGGCGGCTACACCTTC.

The chain couples TRBV18 to TRBJ1-3; D might be TRBD1 (5 bases). V dropped 3 bases and J dropped 2 bases, with 8 bases sitting between them. In germline, CDR1 is KGHSH, CDR2 LQKENI. The CDR3 contains 14 residues. Here the CDR3 reads CASSPEQAGNTIYF. The CDR3 region has the DNA TGTGCCAGCTCACCTGAACAGGCTGGAAACACCATATATTTT.

This chain uses TRBV7-8 with TRBJ2-7, with D perhaps matching TRBD1 (5 bases). The CDR3 spans 13 residues. Germline V lookup: CDR1 SGHVS, CDR2 FQNEAQ. V lost 1 base and J lost 7, with 11 bases in between. The CDR3 coding sequence is TGTGCCAGCAGCTTAGGATCTGGGGCAGAGCAGTACTTC. This gives the protein CASSLGSGAEQYF.

This rearrangement joins TRBV6-5 to TRBJ1-1, with no clear D. The CDR3 is made up of 12 amino acids. CDR1 is MNHEY and CDR2 is SVGAGI in the germline V gene. Trimming removed 8 bases at V and 1 base at J, with 8 bases between. Here the CDR3 reads CASASRNTEAFF. CDR3 bases: TGTGCCAGCGCAAGCCGGAACACTGAAGCTTTCTTT.

The chain uses TRBV12-5 and TRBJ2-1; no clear D gene. The CDR3 covers 14 residues. Germline V lookup: CDR1 LGHNT, CDR2 FRNRAP. V was clipped by 5 bases and J by 10 bases, with 18 bases between them. CDR3 residues: CASGHHDRYGEQFF. For the CDR3, the DNA is TGTGCTAGTGGTCACCATGACCGGTACGGGGAGCAGTTCTTC.